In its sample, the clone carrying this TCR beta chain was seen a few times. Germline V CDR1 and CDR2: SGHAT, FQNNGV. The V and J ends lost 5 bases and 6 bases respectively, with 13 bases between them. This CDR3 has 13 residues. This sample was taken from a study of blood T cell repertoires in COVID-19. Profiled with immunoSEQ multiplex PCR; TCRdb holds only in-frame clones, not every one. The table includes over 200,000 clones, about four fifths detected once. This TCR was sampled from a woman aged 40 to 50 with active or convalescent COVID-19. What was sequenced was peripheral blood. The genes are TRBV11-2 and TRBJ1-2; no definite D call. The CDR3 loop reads CASSLGIRDGYTF. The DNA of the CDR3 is TGTGCCAGCAGCCTCGGGATTAGGGATGGCTACACCTTC. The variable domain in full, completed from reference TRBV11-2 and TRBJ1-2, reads EAGVAQSPRYKIIEKRQSVAFWCNPISGHATLYWYQQILGQGPKLLIQFQNNGVVDDSQLPKDRFSAERLKGVDSTLKIQPAKLEDSAVYLCASSLGIRDGYTFGSGTRLTVV.